The source of this TCR beta chain is a study of early T cells in non-severe SARS-CoV-2 infection. Study results and caveats: Matches to VDJdb favored anti-spike CD8 responses and missed private and CD4 specificities.

Worth noting for this clonotype: Its cognate antigen is unknown.

Unique molecular identifiers were attached to individual cDNA molecules. TCRdb passed the 5' RACE reads through MiXCR, listing each CDR3 protein once. The repertoire holds 55,000 to 70,000 distinct CDR3 sequences, with 12% as singletons. Germline V gene lookup returns CDR1 SGHRS and CDR2 YFSETQ. The CDR3 runs 16 residues. The junction had 5 bases not matched to a gene; V was cut back by 0 bases and J by 3 bases. The origin of this receptor is an adult who was a healthcare worker with PCR-confirmed SARS-CoV-2 infection or an uninfected control (not recorded which). V is TRBV5-1 and J is TRBJ1-5; 8 bases match TRBD1. The sequencing sample was made of whole blood. The CDR3 DNA follows: TGCGCCAGCAGCTTGGATGGACAGGGTTTCAATCAGCCCCAGCATTTT. It yields the protein CASSLDGQGFNQPQHF.